This T cell receptor beta chain was captured in a study of PD-1 blockade in classical Hodgkin lymphoma. Each patient relapsed following autologous stem cell transplantation, and prior brentuximab vedotin exposure differed. Sequenced by immunoSEQ multiplex PCR; TCRdb stores in-frame clones only, minus some. The table lists about 26,000 clones, roughly two thirds of them singletons. CDR1 SGHRS and CDR2 YFSETQ come from the germline V gene. The CDR3 contains 16 residues. V was shortened by 2 bases and J by 3 bases, with 17 bases between the two germline ends. The chain recombines TRBV5-1 with TRBJ1-2, with D uncertain. The source is a human donor with classical Hodgkin lymphoma. Sample: peripheral blood mononuclear cells (PBMCs), taken before the second cycle of nivolumab. CDR3 loop: CASSFALGFRDYGYTF. CDR3 DNA: TGCGCCAGCAGCTTCGCACTAGGTTTTCGGGACTATGGCTACACCTTC.